The 6 T cell receptor beta chains in this list originate from one sample, sequenced in a study of response to subunit inactivated influenza vaccine. MiXCR was run by TCRdb on the RT-PCR reads, yielding one entry per CDR3 protein. The data show about 780,000 distinct CDR3 sequences, with around 20% seen just once and roughly a tenth held by the top ten. Source: PBMCs from blood, taken roughly 5 days after vaccination. These receptors were collected from a man aged 45-60 years who received an inactivated influenza vaccine.

The rearrangement joins TRBV3-1 to TRBJ2-3; TRBD2 might be the D (6 bases). The CDR3 is made up of 16 amino acids. Trimming removed 0 bases from V and 1 base from J, with 11 bases in between. Germline CDR1 LGHDT, CDR2 YNNKEL (reference sequence). CDR3 protein: CASSQELARRTDTQYF. The CDR3 DNA sequence: TGTGCCAGCAGCCAAGAGCTAGCGCGACGCACAGATACGCAGTATTTT.

This clonotype was counted ten times or more. This rearrangement joins TRBV12-3 or TRBV12-4 to TRBJ1-5, with D possibly being TRBD1 (6 bases). This CDR3 has 13 residues. V lost 7 bases, J lost 6 bases, and 13 bases lay in between. The CDR3 region is CASTRGGFQPQHF. The CDR3 DNA reads as TGTGCCAGCACCCGAGGGGGATTTCAGCCCCAGCATTTT.

This clonotype has just a few counts. This chain joins TRBV20-1 and TRBJ2-1; 8 bases match TRBD2. V was pared by 2 bases and J by 5 bases, with 5 bases of the junction left unmatched. The CDR3 spans 14 residues. The V gene's germline CDR1 is DFQATT and CDR2 SNEGSKA (reference sequence). CDR3 region: CSARNGRGDNEQFF. CDR3 DNA sequence: TGCAGTGCTAGAAACGGGAGGGGAGACAATGAGCAGTTCTTC.

The chain employs TRBV11-2 and TRBJ2-7; 7 bases are shared with TRBD2. Trimming removed 5 bases from V and 0 bases from J; junction bases left unmatched: 7. The CDR3 spans 15 residues. Germline V lookup: CDR1 SGHAT, CDR2 FQNNGV. The CDR3 region is CASSAQGGGSYEQYF. In DNA, the CDR3 is TGTGCCAGCAGCGCCCAAGGCGGGGGCTCCTACGAGCAGTACTTC.

This rearrangement joins TRBV5-5 to TRBJ2-5; 8 nucleotides agree with TRBD2. The germline V gene encodes CDR1 SGHKS and CDR2 YYEKEE (reference sequence). The ends lost 4 bases at V and 5 bases at J; junction bases unmatched: 10. The CDR3 consists of 15 residues. The CDR3 DNA reads TGTGCCAGCAGCCCGGGGGCGGGGGGCCGGGAGACCCAGTACTTC. Its protein is CASSPGAGGRETQYF. The variable domain in full, completed from reference TRBV5-5 and TRBJ2-5, reads DAGVTQSPTHLIKTRGQQVTLRCSPISGHKSVSWYQQVLGQGPQFIFQYYEKEERGRGNFPDRFSARQFPNYSSELNVNALLLGDSALYLCASSPGAGGRETQYFGPGTRLLVL.

The chain carries TRBV7-2 and TRBJ2-3, with 12 positions matching TRBD2. J was trimmed by 2 bases and V by 8 bases; bases with no gene match: 8. The CDR3 contains 16 residues. CDR1 SGHTA and CDR2 FQGNSA come from the germline V gene. CDR3: CASGRTSGVITDTQYF. The DNA of the CDR3 is TGTGCCAGCGGTCGGACTAGCGGGGTAATCACAGATACGCAGTATTTT.